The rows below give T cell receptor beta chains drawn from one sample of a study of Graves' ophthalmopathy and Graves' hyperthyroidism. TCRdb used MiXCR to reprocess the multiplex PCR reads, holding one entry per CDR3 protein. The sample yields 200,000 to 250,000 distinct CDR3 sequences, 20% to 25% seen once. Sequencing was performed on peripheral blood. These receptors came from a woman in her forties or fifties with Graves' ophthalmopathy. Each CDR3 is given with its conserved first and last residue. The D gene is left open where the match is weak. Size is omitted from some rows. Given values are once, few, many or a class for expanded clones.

CDR3 protein: CSARRGFATAASYEQYF
CDR3 DNA: TGCAGTGCTAGACGGGGGTTCGCGACAGCCGCCTCCTACGAGCAGTACTTC
J gene: TRBJ2-7
CDR3 length: 17
D gene: NA
V gene: TRBV20-1
clone size: many

CDR3 protein: CASSSGIGVDTGELFF
CDR3 DNA: TGTGCCAGCAGCTCAGGGATAGGGGTAGACACCGGGGAGCTGTTTTTT
J gene: TRBJ2-2
CDR3 length: 16
D gene: NA
V gene: TRBV11-2
clone size: few

CDR3 protein: CASSPTGPGYGYTF
CDR3 DNA: TGTGCCAGCAGTCCTACAGGGCCTGGGTATGGCTACACCTTC
J gene: TRBJ1-2
CDR3 length: 14
D gene: NA
V gene: TRBV12-3/TRBV12-4
clone size: many

CDR3 protein: CASSLREFGGELFF
CDR3 DNA: TGTGCCAGCAGCTTAAGGGAATTCGGCGGGGAGCTGTTTTTT
J gene: TRBJ2-2
CDR3 length: 14
D gene: NA
V gene: TRBV7-3
clone size: NA

CDR3 protein: CASGREEAFF
CDR3 DNA: TGTGCCAGCGGGCGGGAGGAAGCTTTCTTT
J gene: TRBJ1-1
CDR3 length: 10
D gene: NA
V gene: TRBV6-1
clone size: many

CDR3 protein: CASSGQRHSYEQYF
CDR3 DNA: TGTGCCAGCAGTGGACAGAGACACTCCTACGAGCAGTACTTC
J gene: TRBJ2-7
CDR3 length: 14
D gene: NA
V gene: TRBV2
clone size: many

CDR3 protein: CASSPFRGSYEQYF
CDR3 DNA: TGTGCCAGCAGCCCCTTCAGGGGTTCCTACGAGCAGTACTTC
J gene: TRBJ2-7
CDR3 length: 14
D gene: NA
V gene: TRBV3-1
clone size: NA

CDR3 protein: CASRWGGTADYEQYF
CDR3 DNA: TGTGCCAGCAGATGGGGCGGGACTGCAGACTACGAGCAGTACTTC
J gene: TRBJ2-7
CDR3 length: 15
D gene: NA
V gene: TRBV28
clone size: many

CDR3 protein: CASSPNQGGGGYTF
CDR3 DNA: TGTGCCAGCAGCCCAAACCAGGGCGGGGGGGGCTACACCTTC
J gene: TRBJ1-2
CDR3 length: 14
D gene: NA
V gene: TRBV28
clone size: many

CDR3 protein: CSALGTGAHEQYF
CDR3 DNA: TGCAGTGCCTTAGGGACAGGGGCCCACGAGCAGTACTTC
J gene: TRBJ2-7
CDR3 length: 13
D gene: TRBD1
V gene: TRBV20-1
clone size: many

CDR3 protein: CSVRGLDTEAFF
CDR3 DNA: TGCAGCGTCCGGGGGCTGGACACTGAAGCTTTCTTT
J gene: TRBJ1-1
CDR3 length: 12
D gene: NA
V gene: TRBV29-1
clone size: many